This is a list of T cell receptor beta chains from one sample in a study of tumor-infiltrating lymphocytes in primary liver carcinoma. TCRdb recomputed calls from the multiplex PCR reads with MiXCR, one row per CDR3 protein. The sample shows 310,000 or so distinct CDR3 sequences, about two thirds of them seen only once. The source material was peripheral blood. The receptors were sampled from a man in his forties with primary liver carcinoma and hepatitis B virus infection. CDR3s include the opening cysteine and the closing phenylalanine or tryptophan. The order of the fields is J gene, V gene, D gene, clone size, CDR3 DNA, CDR3 protein. A D gene is named only where the DNA matches it firmly. Clone sizes are given selectively: once, few, many, or a class where the clone is expanded.

TRBJ2-1 TRBV6-5 - many TGTGCCAGCAGTAATCGACGGGAGAGCTCCTACAATGAGCAGTTCTTC CASSNRRESSYNEQFF
TRBJ2-1 TRBV24-1 - - TGTGCCACCAGTGTTTTGGGGAATGAGCAGTTCTTC CATSVLGNEQFF
TRBJ2-1 TRBV30 TRBD2 - TGTGCCTGGAGTATACTAGCGACTGAGCAGTTCTTC CAWSILATEQFF
TRBJ2-3 TRBV29-1 - many TGCAGCGGCGGCACAGATACGCAGTATTTT CSGGTDTQYF
TRBJ2-3 TRBV6-6 - - TGTGCCAGCATTTACTCGATTAGCGGACTCACAGATACGCAGTATTTT CASIYSISGLTDTQYF
TRBJ2-1 TRBV6-6 - many TGTGCCAGCAGTTGGGAAGGGGACAATGAGCAGTTCTTC CASSWEGDNEQFF
TRBJ2-4 TRBV12-3/TRBV12-4 - - TGTGCCAGCAGTTTATGGGATGGGGCGGACATAGCCCAAAACATTCAGTACTTC CASSLWDGADIAQNIQYF
TRBJ1-5 TRBV11-2 - - TGTGCCAGCAGCACTGGACAGAGCCACAATCAGCCCCAGCATTTT CASSTGQSHNQPQHF
TRBJ2-1 TRBV7-8 - - TGTGCCAGCCGTCATAGCGGAGTCTACAATGAGCAGTTCTTC CASRHSGVYNEQFF
TRBJ2-2 TRBV10-3 TRBD2 many TGTGCCACCGCGAGGGCTAGCGGGAGAGGGGTCACCGGGGAGCTGTTTTTT CATARASGRGVTGELFF
TRBJ1-1 TRBV30 - - TGTGCCTGGAGTGTACTACACGAGAACACTGAAGCTTTCTTT CAWSVLHENTEAFF
TRBJ2-3 TRBV19 - - TGTGCCTCGAAAGTTGACAGGAATACGCAGTATTTT CASKVDRNTQYF
TRBJ1-3 TRBV6-5 - many TGTGCCAGCAGTCGGACAGTTGGAAACACCATATATTTT CASSRTVGNTIYF
TRBJ2-2 TRBV11-2 TRBD1 - TGTGCCAGCGGCTTAGGCAGGGGGCTTGACACCGGGGAGCTGTTTTTT CASGLGRGLDTGELFF
TRBJ2-5 TRBV6-5 - - TGTGCCACCAGTGATCAGGGACTCCGGGAGACCCAGTACTTC CATSDQGLRETQYF
TRBJ2-1 TRBV11-3 TRBD2 - TGTGCCAGGAGCCGGGGACCAGCGGGAGGGCATCTCAATGAGCAGTTCTTC CARSRGPAGGHLNEQFF
TRBJ2-2 TRBV11-2 - many TGTGCCAGCAGCTTAGCTGGAGGGGCCGGGGAGCTGTTTTTT CASSLAGGAGELFF
TRBJ2-7 TRBV11-2 - - TGTACCAGCAGCTTTGGTACCCCATACCTCGAGCAGTACTTC CTSSFGTPYLEQYF
TRBJ2-1 TRBV4-1 - - TGCGCCAGCAACCAAGATGGAGCGGTCTCCTACAATGAGCAGTTCTTC CASNQDGAVSYNEQFF
TRBJ2-2 TRBV10-3 - - TGTGCCGTTGAGCCAAGCGCGAACACCGGGGAGCTGTTTTTT CAVEPSANTGELFF
TRBJ1-2 TRBV28 - - TGTGCCAGCAGTTTCGAAGGGAGAGGCTATACCTTC CASSFEGRGYTF
TRBJ2-1 TRBV11-2 - - TGTGCCGGCAGCCGAAAACCTCCTGGGTTAGCGGAGTACAATGAGCAGTTCTTC CAGSRKPPGLAEYNEQFF
TRBJ2-1 TRBV7-3 - once TGTGCCAGCAGCTTCTACGGGCAGGGAAATTCCAATGAGCAGTTCTTC CASSFYGQGNSNEQFF
TRBJ2-7 TRBV11-1 - - TGTGCCTGCAGCCGGGACTCCCACTCCCACGAGCAGTACTTC CACSRDSHSHEQYF
TRBJ2-5 TRBV5-1 - - TGCGCCAGCACCTTAACCCCGGGCTGGGAGACCCAGTACTTC CASTLTPGWETQYF
TRBJ2-7 TRBV25-1 - - TGTGCCAGCAGTGAAGGGGGCTCCAACGAGCAGTACTTC CASSEGGSNEQYF
TRBJ2-7 TRBV7-9 TRBD1 - TGTGCCAGCAGCCGAGGGACAGGGATCGAGCAGTACTTC CASSRGTGIEQYF
TRBJ2-2 TRBV11-2 - - TGTGCCGGCAGCTTACAGGGCGTTGGCACCGGAGAGCTGTTTTTT CAGSLQGVGTGELFF
TRBJ2-7 TRBV9 TRBD2 once TGTGCCAGCAGCGCCGGACTAGCGCCCTACGAGCAGTACTTC CASSAGLAPYEQYF
TRBJ1-5 TRBV10-3 TRBD1 many TGTGCCACGAGGGACAGTGACAATCAGCCCCAGCATTTT CATRDSDNQPQHF
TRBJ2-1 TRBV11-2 - - TGTGCCAGCAGCGTAGATCTTACGGACAGAGGGATGGATGAGCAGTTCTTC CASSVDLTDRGMDEQFF
TRBJ2-7 TRBV11-2 TRBD1 - TGTGCCAGCAGCTTAAACCCCATACAGGGGGCGTCGGTCTACGAGCTGTACTTC CASSLNPIQGASVYELYF
TRBJ1-6 TRBV7-9 TRBD1 few TGTGCCAGCAGCCGCCCGGGACAGAATTCACCCCTCCACTTT CASSRPGQNSPLHF
TRBJ2-7 TRBV6-2/TRBV6-3 TRBD1 - TGTGCCAGCAGTTACACGGGACAGGTGTCCTACGAGCAGTACTTC CASSYTGQVSYEQYF
TRBJ2-2 TRBV11-2 TRBD2 - TGTGCCAGCAGCTCTACAGCGGGAACTGGGGAGCTGCTTTTT CASSSTAGTGELLF
TRBJ2-5 TRBV5-1 - - TGCGCCAGCAGCCCGGGATACAGCGCCGAGACCCAGTACTTC CASSPGYSAETQYF
TRBJ2-1 TRBV11-3 TRBD2 - TGTGCCAGCAGCTTATCGGCTAGCGGAATGAATGAGCAGTTCTTC CASSLSASGMNEQFF
TRBJ1-2 TRBV29-1 - many TGCAGCGTTCCGTACATAGGAAACTATGGCTACACCTTC CSVPYIGNYGYTF
TRBJ1-1 TRBV5-1 TRBD1 few TGCGCCAGCAGCTTGGGCTCACAGGGGGCCACGGGGACTGAAGCTTTCTTT CASSLGSQGATGTEAFF
TRBJ2-7 TRBV11-3 - - TGTGCCAGCAGCGTAGATAACCCAGGCGAACAGTACTTC CASSVDNPGEQYF
TRBJ2-1 TRBV4-1 TRBD2 many TGCGCCAGCAGCCAAGTTAGCGCTAGCGGGAGCCGTTATGAGCAGTTCTTC CASSQVSASGSRYEQFF